Detailed here is one TCR beta chain. Treatment: around 19 received Ad26.COV2.S at low or high dose, single or two shots; five or six received placebo; per-sample allocation not given. After the first vaccine or placebo injection, samples were drawn on day 63. Assay: immunoSEQ multiplex PCR; the TCRdb copy retains only in-frame clones and omits some. The sample shows around 450,000 clones, about 88% of them seen only once. This specimen comes from a study of Ad26.COV2.S vaccination and SARS-CoV-2 variants. Germline CDR1 SGHAT, CDR2 FQNNGV. Trimming stripped 2 bases from V and 5 bases from J, with 18 bases between. The CDR3 sequence is 16 residues long.

Here the sequenced sample was peripheral blood, taken in a trial of Ad26.COV2.S vaccine versus placebo. This receptor was obtained from a person aged 18-60 years who received the Ad26.COV2.S COVID-19 vaccine or a placebo. The chain carries TRBV11-2 and TRBJ2-5; no clear D. The CDR3 here is CASSLKLTGDLETQYF. The CDR3 region has the DNA TGTGCCAGCAGCTTAAAATTGACGGGCGATTTGGAGACCCAGTACTTC.